The present T cell receptor (beta chain) was sequenced within a study of cytotoxic CD8 clonotypes in ibrutinib-treated CLL. In the study overall: Following treatment for a median roughly twelve months, range 6 to 36, response samples were then taken.

Sequenced by immunoSEQ multiplex PCR; TCRdb stores in-frame clones only, minus some. The sample yields some 120,000 clones, more than 55% seen once. The table lists this clone with a few counts. V lost 5 bases, J lost 6 bases, and 10 bases stayed unmatched. This CDR3 is 16 amino acids long. Germline CDR1 MDHEN, CDR2 SYDVKM. The TCR originated in a human donor with chronic lymphocytic leukemia. The source was PBMCs, collected after 24 months of ibrutinib treatment. The chain combines TRBV28 with TRBJ1-4; 9 bases are shared with TRBD1. As DNA, the CDR3 is TGTGCCAGCAGTCCCCCCCCCGGGACAGGGTATGAAAAACTGTTTTTT. Amino acids: CASSPPPGTGYEKLFF.